This T cell receptor (beta chain) is drawn from a study of blood T cell repertoires in COVID-19. Study as a whole: Recovered status in Cohort 3 required two negative PCRs, clearance, or symptom resolution. The samples span acute and convalescent COVID-19 from the United States, Italy and Spain.

Ages ranged from 18 to 89 years, with residence in about 24 US areas. Participant-reported clinical history was the basis for cohort assignment. The CDR3 spans 16 residues. V shed 1 base, J shed 4 bases, and the junction held 9 bases outside the gene matches. Per germline, CDR1 LGHDT and CDR2 YNNKEL (reference sequence). Clones were sequenced by immunoSEQ multiplex PCR, and TCRdb holds only the in-frame ones, with some missing. The sample gives 250,000 to 300,000 clones, more than 75% of which show up once; around 2% is in the top ten. The rearrangement links TRBV3-1 (or the pseudogene TRBV3-2) to TRBJ2-7, with 8 bases identical to TRBD2. The receptor was isolated from a woman in her fifties or sixties in a cohort exposed to, infected with or recovered from COVID-19 (not recorded which). Sequenced material: PBMCs or T cells enriched from blood (not recorded which). CDR3 region: CASSQVGASGLYEQYF. The CDR3 DNA sequence: TGTGCCAGCAGCCAAGTTGGGGCTAGCGGGCTATACGAGCAGTACTTC.